The rows below give T cell receptor beta chains drawn from one sample of a study of PD-L1 blockade in urothelial cancer. The repertoire was sequenced with immunoSEQ multiplex PCR; TCRdb's copy has only in-frame clones and lacks some. This sample carries 130,000 or so clones, roughly 80% of them seen once, and the ten largest clones take 2.5% to 3.5%. This material consisted of PBMCs, taken around atezolizumab (anti-PD-L1) treatment. These TCRs come from a man aged 50-60 years with urothelial cancer. Each CDR3 is given with its conserved first and last residue. D genes are given only for firm matches. Only some rows state a clone size, as once, few, many or a class for expanded clones.

. | TRBD1 | TRBJ1-6 | TRBV27 | CASSPGQGVGSPLHF | TGTGCCAGCAGTCCTGGACAGGGAGTCGGTTCACCCCTCCACTTT
. | . | TRBJ2-5 | TRBV5-4 | CASRIMGGPETQYF | TGTGCCAGCAGGATCATGGGGGGACCGGAGACCCAGTACTTC
. | TRBD2 | TRBJ2-2 | TRBV27 | CASATRTSGSSGTGELFF | TGTGCCAGCGCTACTAGGACTAGCGGGAGTAGCGGCACCGGGGAGCTGTTTTTT
. | TRBD2 | TRBJ2-1 | TRBV6-4 | CASSVRLAEDNEQFF | TGTGCCAGCAGTGTACGGCTAGCGGAAGACAATGAGCAGTTCTTC
once | . | TRBJ1-4 | TRBV7-9 | CASSYVGEKLFF | TGTGCCAGCAGCTACGTCGGTGAAAAACTGTTTTTT
. | TRBD2 | TRBJ2-2 | TRBV5-1 | CASSFGGGTNTGELFF | TGCGCCAGCAGCTTTGGGGGGGGTACGAACACCGGGGAGCTGTTTTTT
. | TRBD2 | TRBJ2-1 | TRBV16 | CASASGRAHEQFF | TGTGCCAGCGCTAGCGGGAGGGCCCATGAGCAGTTCTTC
. | . | TRBJ1-1 | TRBV7-8 | CASSSMNTEAFF | TGTGCCAGCAGCTCTATGAATACTGAAGCTTTCTTT
. | TRBD1 | TRBJ1-2 | TRBV27 | CASSNGQGLRGYTF | TGTGCCAGCAGTAACGGACAGGGGCTCCGGGGCTACACCTTC
many | TRBD1 | TRBJ2-3 | TRBV11-3 | CASSGGQSPDTQYF | TGTGCCAGCAGCGGGGGACAGTCTCCAGATACGCAGTATTTT
. | . | TRBJ2-1 | TRBV5-1 | CASSLGQRPNNEQFF | TGCGCCAGCAGCTTGGGGCAGAGGCCCAACAATGAGCAGTTCTTC
. | TRBD1 | TRBJ2-7 | TRBV5-1 | CASSPGQGAYEQYF | TGCGCCAGCAGCCCCGGACAGGGGGCGTACGAGCAGTACTTC
. | . | TRBJ1-5 | TRBV30 | CAWTPTTPTNQPQHF | TGTGCCTGGACCCCCACGACACCTACCAATCAGCCCCAGCATTTT
. | . | TRBJ1-5 | TRBV15 | CATSRDRRSGDSNQPQHF | TGTGCCACCAGCAGAGATCGTCGATCGGGAGACAGCAATCAGCCCCAGCATTTT
. | . | TRBJ1-4 | TRBV28 | CASSFPSTATYNEKLFF | TGTGCCAGCAGTTTCCCGAGTACAGCTACATATAATGAAAAACTGTTTTTT
. | TRBD1 | TRBJ2-7 | TRBV5-8 | CASSPRGQGGLYEQYF | TGTGCCAGCAGCCCAAGGGGACAGGGAGGTCTCTACGAGCAGTACTTC
. | TRBD1 | TRBJ1-1 | TRBV18 | CASSPTGTGGYEAFF | TGTGCCAGCTCACCTACCGGGACAGGGGGATATGAAGCTTTCTTT
once | . | TRBJ2-1 | TRBV10-3 | CAISEEEREQFF | TGTGCCATCAGTGAGGAAGAGAGGGAGCAGTTCTTC
. | TRBD2 | TRBJ2-7 | TRBV13 | CASRTRLAGGTYEQYF | TGTGCCAGCAGGACTAGACTAGCGGGAGGGACCTACGAGCAGTACTTC
. | . | TRBJ2-5 | TRBV5-4 | CASSSQIPGKLKETQYF | TGTGCCAGCAGTTCTCAGATCCCGGGGAAACTAAAAGAGACCCAGTACTTC
. | TRBD2 | TRBJ2-7 | TRBV5-1 | CASSGGGLAGVYEQYF | TGCGCCAGCAGCGGTGGGGGACTAGCGGGAGTCTACGAGCAGTACTTC
. | TRBD2 | TRBJ2-5 | TRBV2 | CASRFRTSGLQETQYF | TGTGCCAGCCGCTTCCGGACTAGCGGATTACAAGAGACCCAGTACTTC
once | TRBD1 | TRBJ2-3 | TRBV29-1 | CSVEDLGQGIDTQYF | TGCAGCGTTGAAGATTTGGGACAGGGGATAGATACGCAGTATTTT
. | TRBD1 | TRBJ1-4 | TRBV4-1 | CASSQDEFRTGGREKLFF | TGCGCCAGCAGCCAAGATGAATTTAGGACAGGGGGCCGGGAAAAACTGTTTTTT
. | . | TRBJ2-7 | TRBV28 | CASSLAGTYEQYF | TGTGCCAGCAGTTTAGCGGGAACCTACGAGCAGTACTTC
few | . | TRBJ1-6 | TRBV18 | CASSPNTGNSPLHF | TGTGCCAGCTCACCAAATACAGGGAATTCACCCCTCCACTTT
. | TRBD2 | TRBJ2-6 | TRBV4-2 | CASSLAGEGTGANVLTF | TGTGCCAGCAGCTTAGCGGGAGAGGGAACTGGGGCCAACGTCCTGACTTTC
. | . | TRBJ2-7 | TRBV6-5 | CASSYGGGAYEQYF | TGTGCCAGCAGTTACGGAGGGGGCGCGTACGAGCAGTACTTC
. | . | TRBJ2-5 | TRBV5-4 | CASSFARYQETQYF | TGTGCCAGCAGCTTTGCCCGGTACCAAGAGACCCAGTACTTC
. | TRBD2 | TRBJ2-7 | TRBV7-8 | CASSTPGLAEGYEQYF | TGTGCCAGCAGCACTCCGGGACTAGCGGAAGGCTACGAGCAGTACTTC
. | . | TRBJ2-5 | TRBV15 | CATSRPGRPQETQYF | TGTGCCACCAGCAGGCCGGGTAGACCGCAAGAGACCCAGTACTTC